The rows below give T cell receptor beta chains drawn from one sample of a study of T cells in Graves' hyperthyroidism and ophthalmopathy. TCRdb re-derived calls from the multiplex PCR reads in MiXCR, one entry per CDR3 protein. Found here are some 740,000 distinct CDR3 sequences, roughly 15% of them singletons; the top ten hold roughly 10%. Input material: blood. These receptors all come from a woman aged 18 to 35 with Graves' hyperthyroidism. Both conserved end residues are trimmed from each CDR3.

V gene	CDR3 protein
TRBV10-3	AVKTGGNNEQF
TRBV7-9	ASSLRILSSYNEQF
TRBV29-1	SVEMNTEAF
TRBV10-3	AISPTGRGPDEQF
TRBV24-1	ATSDAQRELNNEQF
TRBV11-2	AGSLLSANEQF
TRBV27	ASRSQGAFTQY
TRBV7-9	ASSLSPGIGYT
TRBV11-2	ASSLSLAKNIQY
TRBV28	ASSLTSGRTTGELF
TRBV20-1	SARVPWGTDTQY